This T cell receptor (beta chain) was retrieved from a study of technical replicates of blood from several donors. This table comes from immunoSEQ multiplex PCR, and its TCRdb copy is limited to in-frame clones, with some not included. This table holds approximately 12,000 clones, approximately 90% found once. Source material: PBMCs. The receptor was derived from a human donor in good health.

The CDR3 sequence is CASSVEGGRGYEQYF. The CDR3 nucleotides are TGTGCCAGCAGCGTAGAAGGCGGGAGAGGGTACGAGCAGTACTTC. This chain uses TRBV9 with TRBJ2-7, with 7 bases identical to TRBD2. The germline gives CDR1 SGDLS, CDR2 YYNGEE. This CDR3 comprises 15 residues. V lost 0 bases to trimming and J lost 4 bases; unmatched junction nucleotides: 7.